This T cell receptor beta chain was observed in a study of patients and donors after allogeneic stem cell transplantation. Each CDR3 protein gets one entry after TCRdb re-called the RT-PCR reads with MiXCR. The profile shows about a million distinct CDR3 sequences, 18% of them singletons. This clonotype showed up just a few times. CDR3 length: 16 residues. V lost 4 bases to trimming and J lost 7 bases; unmatched junction nucleotides: 7. The germline V gene encodes CDR1 SGHTA and CDR2 FQGTGA. The specimen was blood, either unsorted or a sorted T cell fraction (not recorded which). The V gene is TRBV7-3, the J gene TRBJ2-1, with 13 positions matching TRBD2. This TCR was sampled from a human donor who was either an allogeneic HSCT recipient or a stem cell or donor lymphocyte infusion donor (not recorded which). It is not recorded whose cells these are; they may come from a transplant donor. This CDR3 is CASSSHGLAGVNEQFF. DNA of the CDR3: TGTGCCAGCAGCTCGCACGGACTAGCGGGAGTAAATGAGCAGTTCTTC.